This T cell receptor (beta chain) comes out of a study of lymphopenia after photon versus proton radiotherapy. The V gene lost 2 bases and the J gene lost 8 bases, with 6 bases spanning the gap. The CDR3 runs 11 residues. CDR1 and CDR2 from the germline V gene are DFQATT and SNEGSKA (reference sequence). A word on this clone: Its antigen is as yet unknown.

General study results and limits: Under photons, naive T cells and diversity fell while effector/memory populations rose. In patients who died, overall survival fell as post-nadir TCR diversity dropped more. After the lymphocyte nadir, photon-treated repertoires showed oligoclonal expansion, especially of CD8+ Temra cells. Only patients who died were analyzed for survival; proton advantage is unproven.

The data were produced by immunoSEQ multiplex PCR, yet TCRdb's version contains in-frame clones alone and is incomplete. The sample shows 150,000 to 200,000 clones, approximately 90% of them seen only once. The origin of this receptor is a man in his fifties or sixties with gastric cancer. The rearrangement joins TRBV20-1 to TRBJ1-4; D gene uncertain. This specimen was peripheral blood, taken from a patient treated with photon-based radiotherapy. The CDR3 DNA reads as TGCAGTGCTAGAAGCCTAGAAAAACTGTTTTTT. This sequence encodes CSARSLEKLFF.